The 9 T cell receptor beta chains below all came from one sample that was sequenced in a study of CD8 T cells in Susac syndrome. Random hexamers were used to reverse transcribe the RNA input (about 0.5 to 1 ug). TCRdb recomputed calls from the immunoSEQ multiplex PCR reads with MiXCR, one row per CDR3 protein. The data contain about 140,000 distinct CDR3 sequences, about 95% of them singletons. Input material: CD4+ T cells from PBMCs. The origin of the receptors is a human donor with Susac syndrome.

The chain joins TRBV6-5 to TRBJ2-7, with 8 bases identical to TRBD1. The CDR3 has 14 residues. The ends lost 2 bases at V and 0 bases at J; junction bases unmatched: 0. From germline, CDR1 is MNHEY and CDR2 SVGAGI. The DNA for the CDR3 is TGTGCCAGCAGTTACGACAGGGGCTCCTACGAGCAGTACTTC. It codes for CASSYDRGSYEQYF.

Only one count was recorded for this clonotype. CDR3 sequence (DNA): TGTGCCAGCAGTCCCCCCCGACGGCGGGGGGGTACAGATACGCAGTATTTT. It translates to CASSPPRRRGGTDTQYF. The chain recombines TRBV28 with TRBJ2-3; 9 positions match TRBD2. CDR1 is MDHEN, CDR2 SYDVKM, per germline. Trimming cost V 5 bases and J 3 bases; bases outside gene matches: 12. The CDR3 covers 17 residues.

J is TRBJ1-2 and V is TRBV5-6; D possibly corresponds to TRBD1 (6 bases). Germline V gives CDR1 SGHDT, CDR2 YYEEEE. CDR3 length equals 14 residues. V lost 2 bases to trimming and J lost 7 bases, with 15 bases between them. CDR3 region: CASSLKNGGAGYTF. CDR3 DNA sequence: TGTGCCAGCAGCTTAAAGAACGGGGGGGCTGGCTACACCTTC.

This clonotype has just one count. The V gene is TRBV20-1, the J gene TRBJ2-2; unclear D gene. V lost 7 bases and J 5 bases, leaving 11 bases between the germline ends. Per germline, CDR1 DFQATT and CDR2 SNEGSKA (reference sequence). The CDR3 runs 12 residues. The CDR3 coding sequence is TGCAGTGTTGCCCCCGGAACCGGGGAGCTGTTTTTT. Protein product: CSVAPGTGELFF.

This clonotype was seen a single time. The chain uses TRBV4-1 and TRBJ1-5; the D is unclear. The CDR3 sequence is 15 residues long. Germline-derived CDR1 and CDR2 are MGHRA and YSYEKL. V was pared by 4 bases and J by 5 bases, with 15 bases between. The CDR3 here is CASSPKALGDQPQHF. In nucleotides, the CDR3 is TGCGCCAGCAGCCCGAAGGCCCTGGGAGATCAGCCCCAGCATTTT.

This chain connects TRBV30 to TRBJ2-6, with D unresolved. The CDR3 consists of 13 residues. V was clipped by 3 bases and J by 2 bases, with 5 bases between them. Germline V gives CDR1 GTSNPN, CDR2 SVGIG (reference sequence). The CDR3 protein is CAWRPAGANVLTF. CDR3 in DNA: TGTGCCTGGAGGCCTGCTGGGGCCAACGTCCTGACTTTC.

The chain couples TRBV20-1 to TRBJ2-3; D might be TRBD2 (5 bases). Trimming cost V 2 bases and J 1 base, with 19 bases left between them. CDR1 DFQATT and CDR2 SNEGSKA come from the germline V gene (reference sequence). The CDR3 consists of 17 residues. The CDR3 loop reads CSARRVSGFGGTDTQYF. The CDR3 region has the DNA TGCAGTGCTAGACGGGTTTCGGGGTTCGGTGGCACAGATACGCAGTATTTT.

The CDR3 DNA sequence: TGTGCCTGGAAGACAGGGCCCTCCTACGAGCAGTACTTC. It specifies CAWKTGPSYEQYF. The rearrangement joins TRBV30 to TRBJ2-7; 7 bases agree with TRBD1. After removal of 4 bases from V and 0 bases from J, the junction contained 3 bases not matched to a gene. The CDR3 consists of 13 residues. CDR1 is GTSNPN, CDR2 SVGIG, per germline (reference sequence).

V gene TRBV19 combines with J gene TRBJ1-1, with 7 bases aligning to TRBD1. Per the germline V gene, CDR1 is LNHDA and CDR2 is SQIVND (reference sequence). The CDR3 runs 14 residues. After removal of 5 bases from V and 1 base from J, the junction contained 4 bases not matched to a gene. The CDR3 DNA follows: TGTGCCAGTAGTGCCCGGACAGGGAACACTGAAGCTTTCTTT. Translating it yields CASSARTGNTEAFF.